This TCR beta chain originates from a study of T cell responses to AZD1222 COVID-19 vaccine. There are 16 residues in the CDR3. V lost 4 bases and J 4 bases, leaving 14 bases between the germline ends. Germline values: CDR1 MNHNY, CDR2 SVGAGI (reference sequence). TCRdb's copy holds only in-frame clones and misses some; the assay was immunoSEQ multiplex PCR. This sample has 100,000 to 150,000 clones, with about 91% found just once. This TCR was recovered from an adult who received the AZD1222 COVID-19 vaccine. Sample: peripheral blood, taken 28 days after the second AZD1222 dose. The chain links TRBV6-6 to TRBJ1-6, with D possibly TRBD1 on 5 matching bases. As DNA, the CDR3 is TGTGCCAGCAGTTGGGGGACGGAAGGGTATAATTCACCCCTCCACTTT. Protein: CASSWGTEGYNSPLHF.